The following is a T cell receptor (beta chain) sequence with its context. Its antigen is currently unknown. The sample belongs to a study of shared clonotypes between healthy human individuals. Study context: Each donor's CD8 memory used one plate, CD8 naive two, each CD4 subset three. Regarding the study as a whole: Large depth notwithstanding, sorted-subset sequencing proved incomplete by rarefaction. Naive CD4 clonotypes were shared across a few donors at about 5%.

Libraries were prepared by immunoSEQ multiplex PCR; TCRdb keeps only in-frame clonotypes and omits some of them. The sample lists 600,000 to 800,000 clones, over 55% occurring once. Germline CDR1 GTSNPN, CDR2 SVGIG (reference sequence). The CDR3 length is 15 residues. V dropped 4 bases and J dropped 9; count of bases not matched to a gene: 13. The chain uses TRBV30 and TRBJ1-5; the match to TRBD1 covers 9 bases. The receptor's source is a woman in her 30s in good health. What was sequenced was memory CD4+ T cells sorted from blood. The sample's subset: CD45RA-negative fraction. CDR3 nucleotide sequence: TGTGCCTGGACCACTAAAGGGACAGGGCTCCCGCCCCAGCATTTT. It translates to CAWTTKGTGLPPQHF.